Below are 7 T cell receptor beta chains sequenced from a single sample in a study of vaccination and CD4 T cells after COVID-19. The treatment is: approximately 9-day PBMC culture with coronavirus spike peptide pools or control peptides (ViraFEST assay). It was before the COVID-19 pandemic (2011-2018) that the unexposed donor's CD4+ T cells were collected. Researchers used the Oncomine TCR Beta short-read assay to sequence DNA from cultured CD4+ T cells. MiXCR, applied by TCRdb to the PCR reads, yields one record per CDR3 protein. The sample consists of roughly 5,400 distinct CDR3 sequences, 30% to 35% of them appearing once. Their target antigens are unknown. Input material: CD4+ T cells from blood, cultured in vitro. These TCRs come from a human donor in good health.

The CDR3 DNA reads TGCGCCAGCAGTAATAAAACAGCACTACCCTATGGCTACACCTTC. It specifies CASSNKTALPYGYTF. The rearrangement uses TRBV5-1 and TRBJ1-2; unclear D gene. The V and J ends lost 5 bases and 4 bases respectively, with 18 bases between them. CDR3 length equals 15 residues. Germline CDR1 reads SGHRS; CDR2 reads YFSETQ.

J is TRBJ1-1 and V is TRBV20-1; 10 bases match TRBD1. This CDR3 spans 14 amino acids. V shed 3 bases, J shed 6 bases, and the junction held 7 bases outside the gene matches. Germline V CDR1 and CDR2: DFQATT, SNEGSKA (reference sequence). CDR3 nucleotide sequence: TGCAGTGCTAGGGGGACAGGGGACCGGTCTGAAGCTTTCTTT. Its protein is CSARGTGDRSEAFF.

The chain recombines TRBV20-1 with TRBJ2-5; TRBD2 matches at 9 bases. The CDR3 length is 11 residues. Germline CDR1 reads DFQATT; CDR2 reads SNEGSKA (reference sequence). CDR3 region: CSGAGGETQYF. In nucleotides, the CDR3 is TGCAGCGGAGCGGGGGGAGAGACCCAGTACTTC.

This clonotype has only a few counts. The genes are TRBV20-1 and TRBJ2-3; D gene uncertain. The CDR3 extends over 13 amino acids. Trimming cost V 0 bases and J 1 base, with 5 bases left between them. The V gene's germline CDR1 is DFQATT and CDR2 SNEGSKA (reference sequence). The CDR3 sequence is CSARDLGTDTQYF. The CDR3 nucleotides are TGCAGTGCTAGAGACCTGGGCACAGATACGCAGTATTTT.

The rearrangement joins TRBV5-5 to TRBJ2-7; 7 bases are a match to TRBD1. The V gene end was trimmed by 2 bases and the J gene end by 4 bases; junction bases not matched to a gene: 3. Germline V gene lookup returns CDR1 SGHKS and CDR2 YYEKEE (reference sequence). This CDR3 has 13 residues. The CDR3 coding sequence is TGTGCCAGCAGCTTCCAGGGGGTATACGAGCAGTACTTC. Translated, it gives CASSFQGVYEQYF.

This clonotype was detected a few times. The chain is built from TRBV6-5 and TRBJ1-6; D gene unclear. CDR1 and CDR2 from the germline V gene are MNHEY and SVGAGI. There are 16 residues in the CDR3. Trimming stripped 2 bases from V and 6 bases from J, with 14 bases between. The CDR3 spells CASSYEREGFNSPLHF. The CDR3 DNA reads as TGTGCCAGCAGTTACGAAAGGGAGGGTTTTAATTCACCCCTCCACTTT.

V is TRBV6-1 and J is TRBJ1-5, with 8 positions matching TRBD1. The CDR3 has 15 amino acids. The V gene end was trimmed by 5 bases and the J gene end by 3 bases; junction bases not matched to a gene: 6. CDR1 MNHNS and CDR2 SASEGT come from the germline V gene. The CDR3: CASSTTTGANQPQHF. CDR3 bases: TGTGCCAGCAGTACGACGACAGGGGCCAATCAGCCCCAGCATTTT.